One and the same sample provided the 23 T cell receptor beta chains below, sequenced in a study of identical twins. MiXCR, applied by TCRdb to the 5' RACE reads, yields one record per CDR3 protein. The table shows under 1 million distinct CDR3 sequences, with about 12% occurring only once. This sample was also put to use in a study of yellow fever vaccine responses in identical twins.

What was sequenced was PBMCs. These receptors were collected from a woman aged 18-29 years in good health.

In this sample, this clonotype turned up a few times. The chain combines TRBV12-3 or TRBV12-4 with TRBJ1-1; the D gene is possibly TRBD1 (5 bases). V lost 8 bases and J lost 10, with 14 bases in between. This CDR3 has 11 amino acids. Written as DNA, the CDR3 is TGTGCCAGCCACAAACGCGGGGGAGCTTTCTTT. This sequence encodes CASHKRGGAFF.

The chain recombines TRBV20-1 with TRBJ1-6; 8 nucleotides line up with TRBD1. Looked up from germline, CDR1 is DFQATT and CDR2 is SNEGSKA (reference sequence). After removal of 2 bases from V and 10 bases from J, the junction contained 7 bases not matched to a gene. The CDR3 is 14 amino acids. CDR3 loop: CSARSGQGGSPLHF. CDR3 in DNA: TGCAGTGCTAGAAGTGGACAGGGAGGGTCACCCCTCCACTTT.

The gene calls are TRBV2 and TRBJ2-2, with 7 bases matching TRBD2. CDR3 length: 16 residues. Germline-derived CDR1 and CDR2 are SNHLY and FYNNEI. V trimming: 4 bases; J trimming: 4 bases; junction bases outside the gene matches: 9. The DNA for the CDR3 is TGTGCCAGCAGTGCGTTGGGCGGGAGTCCCACCGGGGAGCTGTTTTTT. Protein: CASSALGGSPTGELFF.

The chain carries TRBV7-2 and TRBJ2-2; D unclear. The length of the CDR3 is 14 residues. Germline V gives CDR1 SGHTA, CDR2 FQGNSA. V dropped 5 bases and J dropped 5 bases, with 12 bases sitting between them. Here the CDR3 reads CASSTSLTTGELFF. The DNA of the CDR3 is TGTGCCAGCAGCACCTCCCTTACGACCGGGGAGCTGTTTTTT.

The rearrangement joins TRBV10-1 to TRBJ2-3, with TRBD2 matching 7 bases. V was clipped by 3 bases and J by 0 bases; unmatched bases: 3. Germline V gene data show CDR1 as WNHNN and CDR2 as SYGVQD (reference sequence). The CDR3 has 15 amino acids. CDR3 nucleotide sequence: TGCGCCAGCAGTGACTGGCGGGGGAGCACAGATACGCAGTATTTT. This gives the protein CASSDWRGSTDTQYF.

This clonotype was recorded a few times. The rearrangement links TRBV12-3 or TRBV12-4 to TRBJ2-2, with no clear D. The V gene lost 10 bases and the J gene lost 3 bases, with 12 bases spanning the gap. This CDR3 contains 13 residues. The CDR3 here is CATTQHDTGELFF. The CDR3 bases are TGTGCCACCACCCAACATGACACCGGGGAGCTGTTTTTT.

This clonotype was found many times. The chain carries TRBV12-3 or TRBV12-4 and TRBJ2-3; 8 positions match TRBD2. CDR3 length equals 14 residues. V was pared by 5 bases and J by 5 bases, with 6 bases of the junction left unmatched. The chain's CDR3 is CASSRAGGGDTQYF. The DNA of the CDR3 is TGTGCCAGCAGTAGGGCGGGGGGAGGAGATACGCAGTATTTT.

A word on this clonotype: The limits of the CDR3 on the DNA are not certain, so only TCRdb's listed CDR3 is given. The rearrangement links TRBV21-1 to TRBJ2-2; the table's D call of TRBD2 was not tested on the DNA. TRBV21-1 is shown as a pseudogene. The CDR3 spans 16 residues, counting both ends. CDR3 sequence: CASSSVAGGSWGELFF.

This clonotype appeared a few times. The chain links TRBV14 to TRBJ1-2; 7 bases map to TRBD1. The CDR3 extends over 14 amino acids. From germline, CDR1 is SGHDN and CDR2 FVKESK. With V trimmed by 5 bases and J by 2 bases, 5 bases remained unmatched. As DNA, the CDR3 is TGTGCCAGCAGCGAGGACAGGTTGAACTATGGCTACACCTTC. The encoded protein is CASSEDRLNYGYTF.

The chain links TRBV10-2 to TRBJ2-7; 8 bases agree with TRBD1. Germline CDR1 WSHSY, CDR2 SAAADI. Trimming cost V 7 bases and J 7 bases; bases outside gene matches: 9. The CDR3 sequence is 13 residues long. The CDR3 here is CASKLDRVGEQYV. The CDR3 DNA sequence: TGCGCCAGCAAATTGGACAGGGTTGGGGAGCAGTACGTC.

This clonotype has only a few counts. The V and J genes are TRBV2 and TRBJ2-2, with TRBD2 as a possible D gene (5 bases). Trimming removed 7 bases from V and 13 bases from J, with 16 bases in between. The CDR3 consists of 12 residues. Germline CDR1 reads SNHLY; CDR2 reads FYNNEI. The DNA of the CDR3 is TGTGCCAGCAATCCCTTCGGCGAGGGGCTGTTTTTT. Protein product: CASNPFGEGLFF.

The V and J genes are TRBV5-4 and TRBJ2-3; 7 nucleotides align to TRBD1. The CDR3 loop spans 14 amino acids. The junction had 3 bases not matched to a gene; V was cut back by 3 bases and J by 2 bases. In germline, CDR1 is SGHNT, CDR2 YYREEE (reference sequence). CDR3 protein: CASSSTGATDTQYF. CDR3 nucleotides: TGTGCCAGCAGCTCAACAGGGGCCACAGATACGCAGTATTTT.

This chain uses TRBV3-1 with TRBJ2-5, with 7 positions matching TRBD1. The CDR3 spans 15 residues. Unmatched junction bases numbered 4, after V lost 2 bases and J lost 1 base. Looked up from germline, CDR1 is LGHDT and CDR2 is YNNKEL (reference sequence). The DNA for the CDR3 is TGTGCCAGCAGCCAACCGACAGGGCGCCAAGAGACCCAGTACTTC. It codes for CASSQPTGRQETQYF.

The chain joins TRBV28 to TRBJ2-2; a weak D match, TRBD2 (6 bases). Germline loops: CDR1 MDHEN, CDR2 SYDVKM. V lost 6 bases to trimming and J lost 3 bases, with 14 bases between them. The CDR3 loop spans 15 amino acids. CDR3 amino acids: CASRHTSGDTGELFF. The CDR3 nucleotides are TGTGCCAGCAGGCATACATCGGGGGACACCGGGGAGCTGTTTTTT. Full variable domain (outside the CDR3, taken from reference TRBV28 and TRBJ2-2): DVKVTQSSRYLVKRTGEKVFLECVQDMDHENMFWYRQDPGLGLRLIYFSYDVKMKEKGDIPEGYSVSREKKERFSLILESASTNQTSMYLCASRHTSGDTGELFFGEGSRLTVL.

The J gene is TRBJ2-1, the V gene TRBV2; unclear D gene. Deletions cut 1 base from V and 4 bases from J, with 11 bases between. This CDR3 has 15 amino acids. CDR1 is SNHLY, CDR2 FYNNEI, per germline. The CDR3 loop reads CASSEGLDQYNEQFF. The CDR3 region has the DNA TGTGCCAGCAGTGAAGGGCTAGACCAATACAATGAGCAGTTCTTC. Full variable domain (rest looked up from reference TRBV2 and TRBJ2-1): EPEVTQTPSHQVTQMGQEVILRCVPISNHLYFYWYRQILGQKVEFLVSFYNNEISEKSEIFDDQFSVERPDGSNFTLKIRSTKLEDSAMYFCASSEGLDQYNEQFFGPGTRLTVL.

This clonotype has at least ten counts. This chain links TRBV2 with TRBJ2-5; D may be TRBD2 (5 bases). V lost 8 bases and J lost 3, with 10 bases in between. The CDR3 length is 12 residues. Germline V lookup: CDR1 SNHLY, CDR2 FYNNEI. CDR3 in DNA: TGTGCCAGCGGAGCGGTTGAAGAGACCCAGTACTTC. This gives the protein CASGAVEETQYF.

For the CDR3, the DNA is TGTGCCAGCAGCCAAGAAAACGCTGAAGCTTTCTTT. This translates into CASSQENAEAFF. V and J are TRBV14 and TRBJ1-1; D call uncertain. Germline V gene data show CDR1 as SGHDN and CDR2 as FVKESK. This CDR3 is 12 amino acids long. Deletions cut 0 bases from V and 6 bases from J, with 5 bases between.

This clonotype was detected only a few times. The gene calls are TRBV24-1 and TRBJ2-1; 7 positions match TRBD1. CDR3 length: 13 residues. V shed 8 bases, J shed 5 bases, and the junction held 5 bases outside the gene matches. Germline V CDR1 and CDR2: KGHDR, SFDVKD. The CDR3: CATNRDSNNEQFF. For the CDR3, the DNA is TGTGCCACCAACCGGGACAGTAACAATGAGCAGTTCTTC.

In this sample, this clonotype turned up a few times. CDR3 amino acids: CASSLGSGDYRTDTQYF. The CDR3 nucleotides are TGTGCCAGCAGCTTAGGATCAGGGGACTATCGCACAGATACGCAGTATTTT. The chain has TRBV7-9 and TRBJ2-3; D is perhaps TRBD2 (7 bases). Trimming removed 1 base from V and 1 base from J, with 15 bases in between. This CDR3 is built from 17 residues. The germline V gene encodes CDR1 SEHNR and CDR2 FQNEAQ (reference sequence).

This rearrangement joins TRBV11-2 to TRBJ2-7; D is uncertain. Germline CDR1 reads SGHAT; CDR2 reads FQNNGV. V was shortened by 2 bases and J by 3 bases, with 14 bases between the two germline ends. The CDR3 totals 15 residues. The CDR3 DNA reads TGTGCCAGCAGCTTAAGGTCGGGCTCTTTCTACGAGCAGTACTTC. Its protein product is CASSLRSGSFYEQYF.

This clonotype turned up a few times. The chain has TRBV11-1 and TRBJ2-3; TRBD2 matches at 13 bases. Germline lookup yields CDR1 SGHAT and CDR2 FQDESV (reference sequence). CDR3 size: 18 residues. The V and J ends lost 3 bases and 4 bases, in that order; junction bases with no gene match: 10. As DNA, the CDR3 is TGTGCCAGCAGCTTCTACGGACTAGCGGGAGATCACCCAGATACGCAGTATTTT. Protein: CASSFYGLAGDHPDTQYF.

This clonotype was detected a few times. J is TRBJ2-7 and V is TRBV20-1; the D is unclear. The germline V gene encodes CDR1 DFQATT and CDR2 SNEGSKA (reference sequence). Trimming left V 3 bases short and J 3 bases short, with 15 bases between. The CDR3 sequence is 14 residues long. This CDR3 is CSASRHSFGYEQYV. Here the CDR3 DNA reads TGCAGTGCTAGCAGGCACTCCTTCGGCTACGAGCAGTACGTC.

This clonotype was counted between two and nine times. The chain links TRBV7-8 to TRBJ1-1; D is perhaps TRBD1 (5 bases). The V and J ends lost 6 bases and 11 bases respectively, with 16 bases between them. Germline values: CDR1 SGHVS, CDR2 FQNEAQ. The CDR3 has 12 residues. CDR3: CASSLFSGPAFF. CDR3 coding DNA: TGTGCCAGCAGTTTATTCTCAGGGCCGGCTTTCTTT.